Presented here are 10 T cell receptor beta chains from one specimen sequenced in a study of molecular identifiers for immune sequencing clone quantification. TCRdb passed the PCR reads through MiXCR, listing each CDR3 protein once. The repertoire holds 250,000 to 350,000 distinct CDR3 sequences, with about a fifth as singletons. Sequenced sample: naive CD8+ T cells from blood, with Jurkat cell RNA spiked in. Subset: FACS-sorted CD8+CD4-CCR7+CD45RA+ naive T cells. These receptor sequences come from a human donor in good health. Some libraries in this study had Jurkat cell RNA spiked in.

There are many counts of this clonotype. CDR3: CASSAGTLGRYEQYF. CDR3 DNA sequence: TGTGCCAGCAGCGCCGGGACTCTGGGACGCTACGAGCAGTACTTC. J is TRBJ2-7 and V is TRBV5-4, with D possibly being TRBD2 (6 bases). V dropped 4 bases and J dropped 3 bases, with 17 bases sitting between them. Germline V lookup: CDR1 SGHNT, CDR2 YYREEE (reference sequence). The CDR3 sequence is 15 residues long. Together with reference TRBV5-4 and TRBJ2-7, the CDR3 gives the full variable domain: ETGVTQSPTHLIKTRGQQVTLRCSSQSGHNTVSWYQQALGQGPQFIFQYYREEENGRGNFPPRFSGLQFPNYSSELNVNALELDDSALYLCASSAGTLGRYEQYFGPGTRLTVT.

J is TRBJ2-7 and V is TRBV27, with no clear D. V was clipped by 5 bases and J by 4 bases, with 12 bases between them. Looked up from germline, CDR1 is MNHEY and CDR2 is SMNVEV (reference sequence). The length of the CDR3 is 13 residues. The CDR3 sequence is CASSPHLGYEQYF. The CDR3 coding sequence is TGTGCCAGCAGTCCCCACCTTGGGTACGAGCAGTACTTC.

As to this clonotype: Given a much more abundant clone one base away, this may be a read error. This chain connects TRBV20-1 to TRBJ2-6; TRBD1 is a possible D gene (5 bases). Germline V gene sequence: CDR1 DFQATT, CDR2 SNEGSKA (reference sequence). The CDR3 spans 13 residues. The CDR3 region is CSAQFSGAYVLTF. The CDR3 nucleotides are TGCAGTGCTCAGTTCTCTGGGGCCTACGTCCTGACTTTC.

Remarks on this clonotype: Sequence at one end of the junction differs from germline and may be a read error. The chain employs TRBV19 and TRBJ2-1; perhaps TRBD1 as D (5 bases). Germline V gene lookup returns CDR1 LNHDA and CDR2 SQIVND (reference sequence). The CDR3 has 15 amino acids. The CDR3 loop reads CASTWTTSSYNEQLF. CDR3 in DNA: TGTGCCAGTACCTGGACAACCAGCTCCTACAATGAGCAGCTCTTC.

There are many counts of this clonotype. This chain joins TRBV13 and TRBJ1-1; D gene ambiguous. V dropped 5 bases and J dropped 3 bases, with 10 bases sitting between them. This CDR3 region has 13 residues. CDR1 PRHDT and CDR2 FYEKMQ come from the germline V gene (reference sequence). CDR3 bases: TGTGCCAGCAGCCATCAGAGATACACTGAAGCTTTCTTT. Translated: CASSHQRYTEAFF.

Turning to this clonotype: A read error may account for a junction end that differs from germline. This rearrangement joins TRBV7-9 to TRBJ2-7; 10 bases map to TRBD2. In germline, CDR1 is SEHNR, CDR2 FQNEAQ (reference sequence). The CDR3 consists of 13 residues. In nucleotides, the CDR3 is TGTACCAGCAGCTTAACTAGCGGGGACGAGCAGTACTTC. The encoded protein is CTSSLTSGDEQYF. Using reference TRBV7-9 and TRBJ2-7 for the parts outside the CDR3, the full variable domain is DTGVSQNPRHKITKRGQNVTFRCDPISEHNRLYWYRQTLGQGPEFLTYFQNEAQLEKSRLLSDRFSAERPKGSFSTLEIQRTEQGDSAMYLCTSSLTSGDEQYFGPGTRLTVT.

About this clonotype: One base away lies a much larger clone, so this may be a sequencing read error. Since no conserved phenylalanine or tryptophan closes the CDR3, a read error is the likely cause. The CDR3 region is CASSGDQGAGSSYEQYL. Here the CDR3 DNA reads TGTGCCAGCAGCGGAGACCAAGGGGCAGGGAGCTCCTACGAGCAGTACCTC. This chain uses TRBV9 with TRBJ2-7; tentatively, D is TRBD1 or TRBD2 (5 bases each). V lost 3 bases and J 0 bases, leaving 19 bases between the germline ends. Looked up from germline, CDR1 is SGDLS and CDR2 is YYNGEE. CDR3 length: 17 amino acids.

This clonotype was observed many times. DNA of the CDR3: TGCGCCAGCAGCGGTAGCAGTGAAGCTTTCTTT. Translating it yields CASSGSSEAFF. The genes are TRBV4-1 and TRBJ1-1, with D hard to call. This CDR3 contains 11 residues. Trimming left V 5 bases short and J 7 bases short, with 8 bases between. Germline V gene data show CDR1 as MGHRA and CDR2 as YSYEKL.

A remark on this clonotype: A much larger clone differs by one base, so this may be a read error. CDR3 sequence reads: CASSFPRHAGSGSTIYF. The CDR3 bases are TGTGCCAGCAGCTTCCCCCGACACGCCGGCTCTGGAAGCACCATATATTTT. The J gene is TRBJ1-3, the V gene TRBV5-6; unclear D gene. CDR1 is SGHDT and CDR2 is YYEEEE in the germline V gene. The CDR3 length is 17 residues.

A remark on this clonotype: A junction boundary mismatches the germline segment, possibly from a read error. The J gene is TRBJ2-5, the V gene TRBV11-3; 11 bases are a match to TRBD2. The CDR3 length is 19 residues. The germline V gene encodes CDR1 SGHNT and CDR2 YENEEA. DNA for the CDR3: TGTGCCAGCTGCTTAGATCTAAAGACTAGCGGGGCCCGACAAGAGACCCAGTACTTC. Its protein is CASCLDLKTSGARQETQYF. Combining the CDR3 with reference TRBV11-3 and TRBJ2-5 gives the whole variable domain EAGVVQSPRYKIIEKKQPVAFWCNPISGHNTLYWYLQNLGQGPELLIRYENEEAVDDSQLPKDRFSAERLKGVDSTLKIQPAELGDSAVYLCASCLDLKTSGARQETQYFGPGTRLLVL.